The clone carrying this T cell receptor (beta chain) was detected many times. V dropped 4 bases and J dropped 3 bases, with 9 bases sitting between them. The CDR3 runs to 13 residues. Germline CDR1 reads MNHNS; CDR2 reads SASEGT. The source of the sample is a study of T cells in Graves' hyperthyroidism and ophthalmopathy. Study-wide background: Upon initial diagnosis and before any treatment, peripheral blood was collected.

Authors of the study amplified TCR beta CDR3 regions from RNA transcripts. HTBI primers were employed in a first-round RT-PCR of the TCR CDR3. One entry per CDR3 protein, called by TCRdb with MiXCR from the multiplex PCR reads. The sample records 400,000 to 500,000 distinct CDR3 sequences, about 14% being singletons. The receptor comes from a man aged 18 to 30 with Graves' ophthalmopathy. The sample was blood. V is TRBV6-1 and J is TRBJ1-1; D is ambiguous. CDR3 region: CASSVREYTEAFF. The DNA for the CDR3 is TGTGCCAGCAGTGTCAGAGAGTACACTGAAGCTTTCTTT.